What follows are 27 T cell receptor beta chains derived from one specimen sequenced in a study of OX40 agonist ivuxolimab in advanced cancers. Data came from immunoSEQ multiplex PCR; TCRdb stores just in-frame clones and leaves some out. The sample lists 20,000 to 25,000 clones; about nine tenths were seen once. The source was CD4+ or CD8+ T cells sorted from blood, collected in a trial of the OX40 agonist ivuxolimab. The source of these receptors is an adult with an advanced solid tumor such as melanoma, head and neck, liver or kidney cancer.

The rearrangement links TRBV28 to TRBJ2-7; perhaps TRBD1 as D (5 bases). V lost 5 bases to trimming and J lost 2 bases, with 13 bases between them. CDR1 is MDHEN, CDR2 SYDVKM, per germline. The CDR3 sequence is 14 residues long. The CDR3: CASSPLGLAYEQYF. In DNA form, the CDR3 reads TGTGCCAGCAGTCCCCTGGGGCTGGCCTACGAGCAGTACTTC. The full variable domain, completed using reference TRBV28 and TRBJ2-7, is DVKVTQSSRYLVKRTGEKVFLECVQDMDHENMFWYRQDPGLGLRLIYFSYDVKMKEKGDIPEGYSVSREKKERFSLILESASTNQTSMYLCASSPLGLAYEQYFGPGTRLTVT.

CDR3 protein: CASSLEMGYSGMNTEAFF. The CDR3 coding sequence is TGTGCCAGCAGCTTAGAGATGGGCTATTCAGGGATGAACACTGAAGCTTTCTTT. This chain links TRBV7-2 with TRBJ1-1; D may be TRBD1 (5 bases). There are 18 residues in the CDR3. Germline V gene sequence: CDR1 SGHTA, CDR2 FQGNSA. With 1 base removed from V and 0 bases from J, the gap between germline ends came to 18 bases.

The chain recombines TRBV6-5 with TRBJ2-7; 7 positions agree with TRBD1. The CDR3 is 12 amino acids. Germline loops: CDR1 MNHEY, CDR2 SVGAGI. The V and J ends lost 8 bases and 5 bases, in that order; junction bases with no gene match: 6. CDR3 coding DNA: TGTGCCAGCGAGGGGGCCCCGAACGAGCAGTACTTC. As protein: CASEGAPNEQYF.

This chain uses TRBV10-1 with TRBJ2-2; D perhaps matches TRBD1 (6 bases). Germline V gene sequence: CDR1 WNHNN, CDR2 SYGVQD (reference sequence). The CDR3 consists of 15 residues. Trimming removed 6 bases at V and 4 bases at J, with 15 bases between. DNA for the CDR3: TGCGCCAGCAGCCTCGGACAGACTCGCACCGGGGAGCTGTTTTTT. Residues: CASSLGQTRTGELFF.

The chain carries TRBV11-3 and TRBJ2-3; the D gene is possibly TRBD2 (6 bases). Trimming took 11 bases from V and 5 from J, leaving 26 bases between them. The CDR3 is 16 residues long. The germline V gene encodes CDR1 SGHNT and CDR2 YENEEA. The CDR3 region has the DNA TGTGCCGGAAAAATTGCTGTGGCGGGGCGAGGAGATACGCAGTATTTT. Its protein is CAGKIAVAGRGDTQYF. The full variable domain, completed using reference TRBV11-3 and TRBJ2-3, is EAGVVQSPRYKIIEKKQPVAFWCNPISGHNTLYWYLQNLGQGPELLIRYENEEAVDDSQLPKDRFSAERLKGVDSTLKIQPAELGDSAVYLCAGKIAVAGRGDTQYFGPGTRLTVL.

This chain connects TRBV19 to TRBJ2-1, with 11 positions matching TRBD2. In germline, CDR1 is LNHDA, CDR2 SQIVND (reference sequence). The CDR3 is made up of 17 amino acids. V was pared by 9 bases and J by 2 bases, with 12 bases of the junction left unmatched. The CDR3 is CASSRLAGPLAYNEQFF. The CDR3, as DNA: TGTGCCAGCAGTCGACTAGCGGGACCTCTAGCCTACAATGAGCAGTTCTTC.

The chain links TRBV2 to TRBJ2-1; D gene unclear. This CDR3 region has 19 residues. CDR1 and CDR2 from the germline V gene are SNHLY and FYNNEI. V was shortened by 4 bases and J by 4 bases, with 26 bases between the two germline ends. CDR3: CASSVLGVPSGVPYNEQFF. CDR3 nucleotide sequence: TGTGCCAGCAGTGTCCTAGGCGTTCCATCTGGTGTCCCTTACAATGAGCAGTTCTTC.

Comments on this clone: Sequence at one end of the junction differs from germline and may be a read error. The CDR3 sequence: CASSARDGWPQLDF. The DNA of the CDR3 is TGTGCCAGCAGCGCCCGGGACGGCTGGCCGCAGTTGGATTTT. This chain uses TRBV7-2 with TRBJ2-3, with D perhaps matching TRBD1 or TRBD2 (5 bases each). Germline V gene sequence: CDR1 SGHTA, CDR2 FQGNSA. CDR3 size: 14 residues.

The chain has TRBV10-3 and TRBJ1-1; 7 positions match TRBD1. The germline V gene encodes CDR1 ENHRY and CDR2 SYGVKD. The CDR3 has 13 amino acids. Germline trimming cut 10 bases from V and 6 bases from J; bases unmatched to any gene: 11. The DNA for the CDR3 is TGTGCCACCGGGGCATCCGGGACAGCTGAAGCTTTCTTT. Residues: CATGASGTAEAFF.

The chain is built from TRBV23-1 and TRBJ2-3, with a weak D call TRBD1 (6 bases). TRBV23-1 carries the ORF label, with uncertain function. This CDR3 region has 22 residues. V was cut by 2 bases and J by 0 bases, with 30 bases left in between. The CDR3 DNA reads as TGCGCCAGCAGTCAAGACTGTCGCTGGTCCCAGTTGAGGGGGTCTAGCACAGATACGCAGTATTTT. It encodes CASSQDCRWSQLRGSSTDTQYF.

This chain uses TRBV27 with TRBJ2-7; 7 bases are a match to TRBD2. CDR1 MNHEY and CDR2 SMNVEV come from the germline V gene (reference sequence). The CDR3 spans 17 residues. After removal of 6 bases from V and 3 bases from J, the junction contained 17 bases not matched to a gene. CDR3 nucleotide sequence: TGTGCCAGCAGCTATTGGAAGTCCGGTCTAGCGGTCTACGAGCAGTACTTC. Its translation: CASSYWKSGLAVYEQYF.

The rearrangement uses TRBV7-9 and TRBJ2-7, with 7 positions matching TRBD2. Per the germline V gene, CDR1 is SEHNR and CDR2 is FQNEAQ (reference sequence). V lost 1 base, J lost 3 bases, and 12 bases stayed unmatched. The CDR3 is made up of 17 amino acids. CDR3 nucleotide sequence: TGTGCCAGCAGCTTAGTGATTGGTCTCGGCGGGAGCTACGAGCAGTACTTC. Amino acids: CASSLVIGLGGSYEQYF.

This clone came up once. The rearrangement uses TRBV25-1 and TRBJ2-2; D unresolved. V dropped 2 bases and J dropped 7 bases, with 5 bases sitting between them. Germline CDR1 and CDR2: MGHDK and SYGVNS. The CDR3 spans 12 residues. CDR3 DNA: TGTGCCAGCAGTGAAGATAACGGGGAGCTGTTTTTT. Protein sequence: CASSEDNGELFF.

This chain links TRBV10-3 with TRBJ1-1; the D is unclear. V lost 7 bases and J lost 4, with 13 bases in between. Germline CDR1 ENHRY, CDR2 SYGVKD. The CDR3 runs 13 residues. The CDR3 bases are TGTGCCATCATGGAGGCGTACTCCACTGAAGCTTTCTTT. This translates into CAIMEAYSTEAFF.

This rearrangement joins TRBV7-6 to TRBJ1-1, with 7 bases aligning to TRBD1. Trimming removed 6 bases from V and 7 bases from J; junction bases left unmatched: 5. The CDR3 runs to 12 residues. The germline gives CDR1 SGHVS, CDR2 FNYEAQ. CDR3 coding DNA: TGTGCCAGCAGAATACCAGGGGGTGAAGCTTTCTTT. It yields the protein CASRIPGGEAFF.

As DNA, the CDR3 is TGTGCCAGCAGTGGGGACCCCAGGAGGTTCTACGAGCAGTACTTC. This gives the protein CASSGDPRRFYEQYF. J is TRBJ2-7 and V is TRBV25-1; D assignment may be TRBD1 or TRBD2 (5 bases each). This CDR3 spans 15 amino acids. CDR1 MGHDK and CDR2 SYGVNS come from the germline V gene. Trimming took 4 bases from V and 3 from J, leaving 16 bases between them.

The CDR3 protein is CATSGWGTYGYTF. In DNA, the CDR3 is TGTGCCACCTCAGGGTGGGGCACCTATGGCTACACCTTC. V and J are TRBV7-9 and TRBJ1-2, with D perhaps TRBD1 (5 bases). Per the germline V gene, CDR1 is SEHNR and CDR2 is FQNEAQ (reference sequence). Trimming took off 10 bases at V and 4 bases at J, with 16 bases between the two ends. CDR3 size: 13 residues.

J is TRBJ2-7 and V is TRBV15; TRBD2 is a possible D gene (6 bases). V was cut by 4 bases and J by 2 bases, with 15 bases left in between. Germline V lookup: CDR1 LNHNV, CDR2 YYDKDF (reference sequence). CDR3 length: 15 residues. CDR3 DNA sequence: TGTGCCACCAGCATAAGGCGGGACGGCCCCTACGAGCAGTACTTC. It is translated as CATSIRRDGPYEQYF.

This chain connects TRBV27 to TRBJ2-7, with 9 bases aligning to TRBD1. The CDR3 runs to 14 residues. J lost 7 bases, V lost 3 bases, and 7 bases had no gene match. Looked up from germline, CDR1 is MNHEY and CDR2 is SMNVEV (reference sequence). The CDR3 loop is CASSFVDRGYEQYF. The CDR3 nucleotides are TGTGCCAGCAGTTTTGTGGACAGGGGTTATGAGCAGTACTTC.

In the case of this clone: This sample also contains other DNA sequences that code for the same CDR3. The genes are TRBV27 and TRBJ1-5, with D possibly matching TRBD1 (5 bases). The CDR3 covers 13 residues. The germline CDR1 and CDR2 sequences are MNHEY and SMNVEV (reference sequence). The V gene lost 7 bases and the J gene lost 0 bases, with 7 bases spanning the gap. The CDR3 sequence: CASTGLSNQPQHF. The DNA for the CDR3 is TGTGCCAGCACAGGGCTTAGCAATCAGCCCCAGCATTTT.

This rearrangement joins TRBV27 to TRBJ2-3, with 7 bases matching TRBD2. V dropped 3 bases and J dropped 4; count of bases not matched to a gene: 4. The CDR3 runs to 14 residues. Germline V gene sequence: CDR1 MNHEY, CDR2 SMNVEV (reference sequence). The CDR3 sequence: CASSFATSPDTQYF. Here the CDR3 DNA reads TGTGCCAGCAGTTTCGCGACTAGCCCAGATACGCAGTATTTT.

This sequence joins TRBV7-7 and TRBJ2-1, with D possibly matching TRBD1 (6 bases). The ends were cut back, 5 bases at V and 8 bases at J, with 19 bases in the middle. Looked up from germline, CDR1 is SSHAT and CDR2 is FNYEAQ (reference sequence). The CDR3 loop spans 15 amino acids. In DNA form, the CDR3 reads TGTGCCAGCAGCGCACAGGGTCTGAGTCTCGATGAGCAGTTCTTC. It encodes CASSAQGLSLDEQFF.

J is TRBJ2-7 and V is TRBV19; D not resolved. Germline V gene sequence: CDR1 LNHDA, CDR2 SQIVND (reference sequence). This CDR3 spans 15 amino acids. Trimming stripped 5 bases from V and 6 bases from J, with 20 bases between. CDR3 in amino acids: CASSSDFATPFEQYF. CDR3 in DNA: TGTGCCAGTAGTTCGGATTTTGCGACTCCATTCGAGCAGTACTTC.

The chain is built from TRBV7-8 and TRBJ1-6; TRBD1 aligns across 9 bases. The junction had 11 bases not matched to a gene; V was cut back by 6 bases and J by 11 bases. The CDR3 is made up of 15 amino acids. Germline CDR1 and CDR2: SGHVS and FQNEAQ. Written as DNA, the CDR3 is TGTGCCAGCAGACCAACTATACAGGGGGCTACACCCCTCCACTTT. This translates into CASRPTIQGATPLHF.

V is TRBV7-2 and J is TRBJ2-3; D gene uncertain. Trimming took off 4 bases at V and 5 bases at J, with 13 bases between the two ends. Looked up from germline, CDR1 is SGHTA and CDR2 is FQGNSA. The CDR3 loop spans 14 amino acids. CDR3 sequence (DNA): TGTGCCAGCAGCTCCTGGGCGCACGGAGATACGCAGTATTTT. Its protein product is CASSSWAHGDTQYF.

This chain links TRBV19 with TRBJ1-1, with TRBD1 as a possible D gene (5 bases). The length of the CDR3 is 16 residues. The V gene's germline CDR1 is LNHDA and CDR2 SQIVND (reference sequence). Trimming took off 2 bases at V and 2 bases at J, with 15 bases between the two ends. The CDR3 DNA is TGTGCCAGTAGTATACCCCCAGACAGAGATAACACTGAAGCTTTCTTT. Translating gives CASSIPPDRDNTEAFF. Full variable domain (outside the CDR3, taken from reference TRBV19 and TRBJ1-1): DGGITQSPKYLFRKEGQNVTLSCEQNLNHDAMYWYRQDPGQGLRLIYYSQIVNDFQKGDIAEGYSVSREKKESFPLTVTSAQKNPTAFYLCASSIPPDRDNTEAFFGQGTRLTVV.

The chain combines TRBV11-2 with TRBJ2-3, with 7 bases lining up with TRBD2. The CDR3 length is 14 residues. Germline V gene lookup returns CDR1 SGHAT and CDR2 FQNNGV. With 5 bases clipped from V and 1 base from J, the junction kept 3 bases outside the gene matches. The chain's CDR3 is CASSRGVGTDTQYF. DNA of the CDR3: TGTGCCAGCAGCCGGGGGGTGGGCACAGATACGCAGTATTTT.